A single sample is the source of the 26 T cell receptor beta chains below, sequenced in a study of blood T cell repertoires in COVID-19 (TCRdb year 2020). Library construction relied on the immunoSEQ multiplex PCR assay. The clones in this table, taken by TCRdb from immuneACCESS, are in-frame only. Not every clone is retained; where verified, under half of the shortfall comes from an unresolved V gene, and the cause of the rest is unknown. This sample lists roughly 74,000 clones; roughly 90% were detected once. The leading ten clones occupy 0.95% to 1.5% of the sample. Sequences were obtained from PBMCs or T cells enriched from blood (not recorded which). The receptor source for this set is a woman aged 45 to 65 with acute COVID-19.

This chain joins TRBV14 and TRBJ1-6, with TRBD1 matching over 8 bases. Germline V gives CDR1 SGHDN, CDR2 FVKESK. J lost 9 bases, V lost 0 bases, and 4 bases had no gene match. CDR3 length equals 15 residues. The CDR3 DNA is TGTGCCAGCAGCCAAGAGGGCAGGGGGCGTTCACCCCTCCACTTT. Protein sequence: CASSQEGRGRSPLHF.

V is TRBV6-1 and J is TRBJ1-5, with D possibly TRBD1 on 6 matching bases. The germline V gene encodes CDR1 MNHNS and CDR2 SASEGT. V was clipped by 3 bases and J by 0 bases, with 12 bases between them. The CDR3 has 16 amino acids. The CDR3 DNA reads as TGTGCCAGCAGTGATCAAACAGGGCTTAGCAATCAGCCCCAGCATTTT. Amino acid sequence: CASSDQTGLSNQPQHF.

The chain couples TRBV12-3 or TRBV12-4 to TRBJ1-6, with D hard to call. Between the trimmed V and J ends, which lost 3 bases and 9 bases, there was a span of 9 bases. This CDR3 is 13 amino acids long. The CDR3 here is CASSLGGVSPLHF. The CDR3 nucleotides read TGTGCCAGCAGTTTGGGCGGGGTTTCACCCCTCCACTTT.

CDR3 nucleotides: TGTGCCAGTAGTTCTCAAGGGCGGGTGTCCCCAGATACGCAGTATTTT. Residues: CASSSQGRVSPDTQYF. The chain is built from TRBV19 and TRBJ2-3; TRBD2 is a possible D gene (5 bases). Trimming left V 5 bases short and J 4 bases short, with 19 bases between. Looked up from germline, CDR1 is LNHDA and CDR2 is SQIVND (reference sequence). The CDR3 spans 16 residues.

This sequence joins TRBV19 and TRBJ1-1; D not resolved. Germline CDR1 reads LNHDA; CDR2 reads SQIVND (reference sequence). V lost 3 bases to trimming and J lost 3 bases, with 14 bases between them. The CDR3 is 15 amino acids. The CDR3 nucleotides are TGTGCCAGTAGTATGGATCTCAGTGGAGACACTGAAGCTTTCTTT. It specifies CASSMDLSGDTEAFF.

The CDR3 region is CSVGTGAVGYTF. The CDR3, as DNA: TGCAGCGTTGGGACAGGGGCCGTAGGCTACACCTTC. The chain combines TRBV29-1 with TRBJ1-2; 9 positions match TRBD1. There are 12 residues in the CDR3. Germline CDR1 SQVTM, CDR2 ANQGSEA. After removal of 4 bases from V and 8 bases from J, the junction contained 5 bases not matched to a gene.

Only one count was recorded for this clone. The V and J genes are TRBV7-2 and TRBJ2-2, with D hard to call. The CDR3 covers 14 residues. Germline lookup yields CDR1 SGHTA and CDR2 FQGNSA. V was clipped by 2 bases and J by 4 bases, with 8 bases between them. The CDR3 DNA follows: TGTGCCAGCAGCTTAATAACGGGCACCGGGGAGCTGTTTTTT. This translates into CASSLITGTGELFF.

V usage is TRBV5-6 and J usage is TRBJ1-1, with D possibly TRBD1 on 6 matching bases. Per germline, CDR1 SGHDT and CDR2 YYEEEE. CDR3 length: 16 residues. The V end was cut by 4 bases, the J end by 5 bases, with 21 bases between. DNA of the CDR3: TGTGCCAGCAGCACTCTAAAGGGGGAGAGATGGACTGAAGCTTTCTTT. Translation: CASSTLKGERWTEAFF.

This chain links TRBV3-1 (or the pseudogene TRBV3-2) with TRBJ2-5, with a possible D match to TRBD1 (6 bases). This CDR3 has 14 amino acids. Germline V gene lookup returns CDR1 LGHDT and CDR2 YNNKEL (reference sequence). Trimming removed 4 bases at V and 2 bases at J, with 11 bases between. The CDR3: CASSLGTSQETQYF. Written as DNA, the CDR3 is TGTGCCAGCAGCCTCGGGACATCTCAAGAGACCCAGTACTTC.

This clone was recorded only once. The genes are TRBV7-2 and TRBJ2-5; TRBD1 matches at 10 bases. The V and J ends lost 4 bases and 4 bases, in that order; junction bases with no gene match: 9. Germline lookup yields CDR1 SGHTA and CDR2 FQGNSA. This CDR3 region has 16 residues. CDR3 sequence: CASSWGQGRGGETQYF. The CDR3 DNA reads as TGTGCCAGCAGCTGGGGACAGGGGAGAGGGGGAGAGACCCAGTACTTC.

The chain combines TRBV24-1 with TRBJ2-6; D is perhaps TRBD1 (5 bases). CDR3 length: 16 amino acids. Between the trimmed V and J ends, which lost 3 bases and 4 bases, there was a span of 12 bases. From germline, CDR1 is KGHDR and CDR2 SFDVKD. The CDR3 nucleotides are TGTGCCACCAGTGATCCTGGGGCGCCAGGGGCCAACGTCCTGACTTTC. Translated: CATSDPGAPGANVLTF.

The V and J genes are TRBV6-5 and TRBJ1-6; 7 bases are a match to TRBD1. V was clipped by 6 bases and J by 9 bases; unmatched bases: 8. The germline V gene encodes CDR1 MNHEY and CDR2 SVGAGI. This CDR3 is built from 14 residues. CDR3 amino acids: CASRVQGRSSPLHF. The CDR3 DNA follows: TGTGCCAGCAGAGTACAGGGGAGGAGTTCACCCCTCCACTTT.

The CDR3 is CASSLTSGDEQFF. In nucleotides, the CDR3 is TGTGCCAGCAGCCTGACTAGTGGGGATGAGCAGTTCTTC. The chain has TRBV5-6 and TRBJ2-1, with D maybe TRBD2 (6 bases). V dropped 4 bases and J dropped 8 bases, with 13 bases sitting between them. Germline V gene lookup returns CDR1 SGHDT and CDR2 YYEEEE. The CDR3 has 13 amino acids.

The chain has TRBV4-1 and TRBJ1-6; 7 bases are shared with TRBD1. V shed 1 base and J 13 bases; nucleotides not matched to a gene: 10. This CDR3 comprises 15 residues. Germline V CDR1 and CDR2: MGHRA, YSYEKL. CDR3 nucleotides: TGCGCCAGCAGCCAAGCGAACTCGGACAGGCGGCCCCTCCACTTT. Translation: CASSQANSDRRPLHF.

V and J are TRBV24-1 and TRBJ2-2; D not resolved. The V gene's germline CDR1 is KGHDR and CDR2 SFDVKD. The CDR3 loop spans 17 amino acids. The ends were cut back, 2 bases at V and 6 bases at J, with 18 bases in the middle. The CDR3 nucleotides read TGTGCCACCAGTGATTCCAGCGCCCTTGAGCCGGCCGGGGAGCTGTTTTTT. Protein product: CATSDSSALEPAGELFF.

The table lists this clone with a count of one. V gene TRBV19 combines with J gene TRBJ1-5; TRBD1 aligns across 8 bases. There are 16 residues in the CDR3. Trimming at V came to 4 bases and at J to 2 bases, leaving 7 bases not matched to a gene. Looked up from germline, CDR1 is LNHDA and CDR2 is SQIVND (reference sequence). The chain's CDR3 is CASSTRTGLGNQPQHF. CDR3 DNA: TGTGCCAGTAGTACAAGGACAGGGCTGGGCAATCAGCCCCAGCATTTT.

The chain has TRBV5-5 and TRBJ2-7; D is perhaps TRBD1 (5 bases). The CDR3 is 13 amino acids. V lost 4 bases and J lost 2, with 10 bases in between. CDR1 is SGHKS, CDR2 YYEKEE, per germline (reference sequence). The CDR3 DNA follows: TGTGCCAGCAGCCCCCCGGACACCTACGAGCAGTACTTC. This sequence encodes CASSPPDTYEQYF.

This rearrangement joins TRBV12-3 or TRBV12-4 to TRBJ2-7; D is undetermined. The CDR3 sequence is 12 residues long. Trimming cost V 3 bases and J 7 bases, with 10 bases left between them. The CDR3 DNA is TGTGCCAGCAGTTTGGAGTGGTCAGAGCAGTACTTC. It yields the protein CASSLEWSEQYF.

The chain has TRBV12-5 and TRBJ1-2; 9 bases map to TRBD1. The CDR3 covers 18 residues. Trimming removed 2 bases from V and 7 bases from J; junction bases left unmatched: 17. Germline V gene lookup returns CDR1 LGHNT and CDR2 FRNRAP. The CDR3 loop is CASGLPYYSGQGLGGYTF. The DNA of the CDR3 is TGTGCTAGTGGTTTGCCTTACTATTCGGGACAGGGTCTCGGTGGCTACACCTTC. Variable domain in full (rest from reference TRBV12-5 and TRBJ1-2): DARVTQTPRHKVTEMGQEVTMRCQPILGHNTVFWYRQTMMQGLELLAYFRNRAPLDDSGMPKDRFSAEMPDATLATLKIQPSEPRDSAVYFCASGLPYYSGQGLGGYTFGSGTRLTVV.

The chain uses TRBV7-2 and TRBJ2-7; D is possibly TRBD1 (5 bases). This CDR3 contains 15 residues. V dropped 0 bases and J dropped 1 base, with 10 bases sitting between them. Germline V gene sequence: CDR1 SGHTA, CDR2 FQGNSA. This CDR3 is CASSLALDSSYEQYF. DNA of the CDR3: TGTGCCAGCAGCTTAGCCCTTGACAGTTCCTACGAGCAGTACTTC.

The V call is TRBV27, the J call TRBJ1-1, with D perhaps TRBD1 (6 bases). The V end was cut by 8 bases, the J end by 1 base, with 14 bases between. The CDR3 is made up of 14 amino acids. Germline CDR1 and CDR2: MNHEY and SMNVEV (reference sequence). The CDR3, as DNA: TGTGCCAGCTCTCGAGGGGGACCGAACACTGAAGCTTTCTTT. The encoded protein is CASSRGGPNTEAFF.

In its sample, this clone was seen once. CDR3 sequence (DNA): TGTGCCAGCAGACTCCGGGACAGGGTGAATCAGCCCCAGCATTTT. Its protein is CASRLRDRVNQPQHF. The chain couples TRBV2 to TRBJ1-5, with TRBD1 identical over 9 bases. In germline, CDR1 is SNHLY, CDR2 FYNNEI. The CDR3 is 15 residues long. After removal of 6 bases from V and 4 bases from J, the junction contained 7 bases not matched to a gene.

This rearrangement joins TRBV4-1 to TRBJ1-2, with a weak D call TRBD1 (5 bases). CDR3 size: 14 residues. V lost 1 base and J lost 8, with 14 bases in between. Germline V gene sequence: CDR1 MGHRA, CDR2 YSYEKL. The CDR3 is CASSQVMVTGGYTF. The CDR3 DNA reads TGCGCCAGCAGCCAAGTCATGGTCACAGGCGGCTACACCTTC.

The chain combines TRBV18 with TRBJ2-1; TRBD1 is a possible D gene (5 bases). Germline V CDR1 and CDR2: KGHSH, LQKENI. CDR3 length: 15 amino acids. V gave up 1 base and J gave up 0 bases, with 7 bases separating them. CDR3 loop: CASSPQGNSYNEQFF. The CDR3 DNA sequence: TGTGCCAGCTCACCACAGGGGAACTCCTACAATGAGCAGTTCTTC. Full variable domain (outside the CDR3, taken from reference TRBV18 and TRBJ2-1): NAGVMQNPRHLVRRRGQEARLRCSPMKGHSHVYWYRQLPEEGLKFMVYLQKENIIDESGMPKERFSAEFPKEGPSILRIQQVVRGDSAAYFCASSPQGNSYNEQFFGPGTRLTVL.

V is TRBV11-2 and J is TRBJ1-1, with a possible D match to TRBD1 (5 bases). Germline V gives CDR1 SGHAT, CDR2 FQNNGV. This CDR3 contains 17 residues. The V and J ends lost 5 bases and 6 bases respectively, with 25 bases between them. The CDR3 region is CASSQAGLSTVLAEAFF. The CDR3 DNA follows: TGTGCCAGCAGCCAAGCGGGACTCTCCACGGTTCTTGCTGAAGCTTTCTTT.

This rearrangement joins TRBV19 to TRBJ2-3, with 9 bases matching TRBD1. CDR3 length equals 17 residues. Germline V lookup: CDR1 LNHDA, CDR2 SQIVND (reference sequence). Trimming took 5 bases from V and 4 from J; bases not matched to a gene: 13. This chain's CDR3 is CASSHPPRTGVPDTQYF. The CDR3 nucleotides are TGTGCCAGTAGTCACCCCCCCAGGACAGGGGTGCCAGATACGCAGTATTTT.